This T cell receptor beta chain was observed in a study of T cells in Graves' hyperthyroidism and ophthalmopathy. As for the study in general: The authors collected peripheral blood at initial diagnosis, before any treatment. Overall study results and limits: The model predicted ophthalmopathy a median around 6.5 months before onset. Classification by a 13 V-J model distinguished ophthalmopathy from stable hyperthyroidism.

Researchers took RNA transcripts and amplified the TCR beta CDR3 regions from them. A first-round RT-PCR of the TCR CDR3 used the HTBI primer set. TCRdb re-called the multiplex PCR reads through MiXCR, storing one row per CDR3 protein. The sample holds under 650,000 distinct CDR3 sequences, 15% to 20% seen once. The CDR3 is 14 residues long. In germline, CDR1 is GTSNPN, CDR2 SVGIG (reference sequence). The V end lost 0 bases, the J end lost 9 bases, and 15 bases lay between the germline ends. The sample holds a few counts of this clonotype. Its antigen is not identified. This receptor was obtained from a woman aged 30 to 39 with Graves' hyperthyroidism. Material for sequencing was blood. This chain links TRBV30 with TRBJ2-1; tentative D call: TRBD2 (6 bases). CDR3 DNA sequence: TGTGCCTGGAGTGTCCGACTAGTAGGAGTTGAGCAGTTCTTC. It encodes CAWSVRLVGVEQFF.